This TCR beta chain was captured by sequencing in a study of T cell repertoires in cytomegalovirus infection. Study-wide points: The ex vivo response showed dominance by HLA-C-restricted CMV-specific TCR beta clonotypes.

V dropped 6 bases and J dropped 1 base, with 15 bases sitting between them. CDR1 DFQATT and CDR2 SNEGSKA come from the germline V gene (reference sequence). There are 14 residues in the CDR3. One entry per CDR3 protein, called by TCRdb with MiXCR from the reads. The repertoire consists of about 450,000 distinct CDR3 sequences, with approximately 31% occurring once and the leading ten covering roughly 13%. Turning to this clonotype: Its antigen is as yet unknown.

The chain employs TRBV20-1 and TRBJ1-1; perhaps TRBD1 as D (5 bases). The specimen sequenced was PBMCs. The TCR was taken from a human donor in good health (CMV status not recorded). Some clones in this sample may be carry-over from other donors' samples. CDR3: CSAGGVSGNTEAFF. The CDR3 bases are TGCAGTGCCGGGGGGGTTTCGGGGAACACTGAAGCTTTCTTT.